This T cell receptor beta chain emerged from a study of T cells in Graves' hyperthyroidism and ophthalmopathy. CDR1 MDHEN and CDR2 SYDVKM come from the germline V gene. The CDR3 runs to 16 residues. The trim removed 1 base at V and 0 bases at J, leaving 4 bases unmatched. This clonotype was recorded many times. Graves' hyperthyroidism is called stable when ophthalmopathy does not progress within 18 months. Regions amplified from RNA transcripts were the TCR beta CDR3 regions. HTBI primers drove first-round RT-PCR of the TCR CDR3. TCRdb re-derived calls from the multiplex PCR reads in MiXCR, one entry per CDR3 protein. The sample has a few hundred thousand distinct CDR3 sequences; 15% to 19% are singletons.

This TCR came from a woman aged 25 to 39 with Graves' hyperthyroidism. The chain carries TRBV28 and TRBJ1-1; TRBD1 matches 8 bases. Source material: blood. The CDR3 bases are TGTGCCAGCAGTTTATCGACAGGGGCTTTGAACACTGAAGCTTTCTTT. This gives the protein CASSLSTGALNTEAFF.